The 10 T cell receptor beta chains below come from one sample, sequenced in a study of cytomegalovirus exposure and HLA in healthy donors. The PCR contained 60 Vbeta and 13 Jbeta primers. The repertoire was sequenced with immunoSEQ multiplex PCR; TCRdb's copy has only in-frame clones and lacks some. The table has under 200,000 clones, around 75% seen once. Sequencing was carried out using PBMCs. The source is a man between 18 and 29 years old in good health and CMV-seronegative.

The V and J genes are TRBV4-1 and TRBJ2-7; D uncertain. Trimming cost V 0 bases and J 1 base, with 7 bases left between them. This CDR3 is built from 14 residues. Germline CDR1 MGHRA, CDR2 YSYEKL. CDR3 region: CASSQDSRSYEQYF. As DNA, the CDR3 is TGCGCCAGCAGCCAAGACTCCAGGTCCTACGAGCAGTACTTC.

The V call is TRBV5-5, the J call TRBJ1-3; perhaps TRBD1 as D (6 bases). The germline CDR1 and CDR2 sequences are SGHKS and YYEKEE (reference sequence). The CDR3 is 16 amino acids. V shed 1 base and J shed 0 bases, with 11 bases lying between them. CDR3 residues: CASSLLPDSSGNTIYF. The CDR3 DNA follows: TGTGCCAGCAGCTTGTTACCGGACAGCTCTGGAAACACCATATATTTT. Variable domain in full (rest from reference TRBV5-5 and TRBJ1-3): DAGVTQSPTHLIKTRGQQVTLRCSPISGHKSVSWYQQVLGQGPQFIFQYYEKEERGRGNFPDRFSARQFPNYSSELNVNALLLGDSALYLCASSLLPDSSGNTIYFGEGSWLTVV.

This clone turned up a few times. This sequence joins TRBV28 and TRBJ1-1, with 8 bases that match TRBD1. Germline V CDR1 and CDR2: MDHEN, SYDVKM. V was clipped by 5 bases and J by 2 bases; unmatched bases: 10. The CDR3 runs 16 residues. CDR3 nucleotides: TGTGCCAGCAGTCTCCATCCGGGACAGGATAACACTGAAGCTTTCTTT. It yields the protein CASSLHPGQDNTEAFF.

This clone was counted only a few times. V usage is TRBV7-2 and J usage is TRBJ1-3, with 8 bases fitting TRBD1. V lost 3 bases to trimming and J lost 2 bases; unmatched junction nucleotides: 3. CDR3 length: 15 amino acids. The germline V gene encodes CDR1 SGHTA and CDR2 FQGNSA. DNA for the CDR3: TGTGCCAGCAGCTTCCAGGGGGCGGCTGGAAACACCATATATTTT. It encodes CASSFQGAAGNTIYF.

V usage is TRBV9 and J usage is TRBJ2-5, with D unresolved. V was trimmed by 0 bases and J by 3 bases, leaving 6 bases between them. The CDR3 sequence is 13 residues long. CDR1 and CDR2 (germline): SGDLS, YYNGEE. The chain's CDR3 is CASSVGAEETQYF. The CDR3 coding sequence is TGTGCCAGCAGCGTAGGGGCAGAAGAGACCCAGTACTTC.

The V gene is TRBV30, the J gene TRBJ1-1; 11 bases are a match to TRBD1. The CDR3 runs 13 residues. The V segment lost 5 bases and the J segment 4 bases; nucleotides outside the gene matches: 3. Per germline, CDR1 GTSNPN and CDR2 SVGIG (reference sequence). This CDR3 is CAWGDRGFTEAFF. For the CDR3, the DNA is TGTGCCTGGGGGGACAGGGGGTTCACTGAAGCTTTCTTT.

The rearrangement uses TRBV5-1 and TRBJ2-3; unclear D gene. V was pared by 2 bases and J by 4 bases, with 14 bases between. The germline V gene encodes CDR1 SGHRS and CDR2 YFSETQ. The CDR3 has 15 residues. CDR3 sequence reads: CASSFLAISADTQYF. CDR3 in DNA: TGCGCCAGCAGCTTTTTGGCCATTTCTGCAGATACGCAGTATTTT.

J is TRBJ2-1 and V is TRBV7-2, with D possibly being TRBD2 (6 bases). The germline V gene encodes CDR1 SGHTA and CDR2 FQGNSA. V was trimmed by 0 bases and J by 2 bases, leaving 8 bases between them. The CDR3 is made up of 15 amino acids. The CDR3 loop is CASSLAGGTYNEQFF. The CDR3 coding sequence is TGTGCCAGCAGCTTAGCGGGGGGAACCTACAATGAGCAGTTCTTC.

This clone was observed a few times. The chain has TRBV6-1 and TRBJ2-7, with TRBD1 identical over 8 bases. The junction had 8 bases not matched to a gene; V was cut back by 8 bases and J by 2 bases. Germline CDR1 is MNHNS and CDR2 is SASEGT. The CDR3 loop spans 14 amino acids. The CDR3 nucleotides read TGTGCCAGCGGGTCAGACAGGGGCCCCTACGAGCAGTACTTC. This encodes CASGSDRGPYEQYF.

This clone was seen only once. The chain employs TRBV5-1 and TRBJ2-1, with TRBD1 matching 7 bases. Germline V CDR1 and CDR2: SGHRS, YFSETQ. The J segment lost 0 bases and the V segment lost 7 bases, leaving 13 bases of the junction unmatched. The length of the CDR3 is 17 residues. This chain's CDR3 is CASAPEGAESSYNEQFF. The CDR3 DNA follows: TGCGCCAGCGCGCCAGAGGGGGCGGAGAGCTCCTACAATGAGCAGTTCTTC.